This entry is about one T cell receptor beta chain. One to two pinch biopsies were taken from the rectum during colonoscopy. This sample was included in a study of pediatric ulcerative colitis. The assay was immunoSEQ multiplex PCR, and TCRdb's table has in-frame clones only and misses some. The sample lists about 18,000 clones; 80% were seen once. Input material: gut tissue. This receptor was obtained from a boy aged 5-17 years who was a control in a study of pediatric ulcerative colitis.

The CDR3 protein is CASIPTGSSYEQYF. The DNA of the CDR3 is TGTGCCAGCATACCCACCGGGAGTTCCTACGAGCAGTACTTC. The chain joins TRBV28 to TRBJ2-7; tentatively, D is TRBD2 (6 bases). CDR3 size: 14 residues. Trimming left V 7 bases short and J 1 base short, with 14 bases between. Germline CDR1 MDHEN, CDR2 SYDVKM.